Listed here is a single T cell receptor (beta chain). Its antigen is not identified. Other nucleotide sequences in the sample specify the same CDR3. V dropped 5 bases and J dropped 4; count of bases not matched to a gene: 4. The CDR3 is 14 amino acids. Germline values: CDR1 SGHNT, CDR2 YYREEE (reference sequence). The data were produced by immunoSEQ multiplex PCR, yet TCRdb's version contains in-frame clones alone and is incomplete. This sample has about 83,000 clones; under 95% occur once, and the top ten carry less than 35%. This sample was taken from a study of T cell responses to AZD1222 COVID-19 vaccine. Whole-study findings and limits: Variant regions that are unmutated are reportedly the target of nearly half of spike-specific TCRs.

This sample comprised peripheral blood, obtained 28 days after the second AZD1222 dose. This sequence was found in an adult who received the AZD1222 COVID-19 vaccine. J is TRBJ2-2 and V is TRBV5-4; 8 nucleotides line up with TRBD2. DNA for the CDR3: TGTGCCAGCAGGGGTCTAGCGGGCACCGGGGAGCTGTTTTTT. This codes for CASRGLAGTGELFF.